These 21 T cell receptor beta chains originate from one sample sequenced in a study of T cells in Graves' hyperthyroidism and ophthalmopathy. RNA transcripts provided the source from which TCR beta CDR3 regions were amplified. The HTBI set primed first-round TCR CDR3 RT-PCR. TCRdb redid the calling of the multiplex PCR reads with MiXCR, one entry per CDR3 protein. The table lists hundreds of thousands of distinct CDR3 sequences, approximately 14% of them singletons. Sequencing input: blood. All receptors come from a woman aged 18-29 years with Graves' hyperthyroidism.

V and J are TRBV19 and TRBJ2-1; 12 bases map to TRBD1. J gave up 4 bases and V 0 bases, and 7 bases lay outside the gene matches. Germline CDR1 is LNHDA and CDR2 is SQIVND (reference sequence). The CDR3 length is 18 residues. The CDR3 loop reads CASSIDQGQGAKYNEQFF. The CDR3 region has the DNA TGTGCCAGTAGTATAGATCAGGGACAGGGGGCAAAATACAATGAGCAGTTCTTC.

There are a few counts of this clonotype. The chain uses TRBV29-1 and TRBJ1-5; possible D gene TRBD1, 6 bases. Trimming pared 4 bases from V and 3 bases from J, leaving 13 bases between. CDR1 is SQVTM, CDR2 ANQGSEA, per germline. The CDR3 sequence is 14 residues long. The CDR3 is CSVGRRQVNQPQHF. The CDR3 DNA reads as TGCAGCGTTGGACGACGACAGGTCAATCAGCCCCAGCATTTT.

The sample holds many counts of this clonotype. The chain uses TRBV6-1 and TRBJ2-2; D is unresolved. The CDR3 contains 15 residues. V was cut by 5 bases and J by 5 bases, with 15 bases left in between. Germline CDR1 is MNHNS and CDR2 is SASEGT. The CDR3 coding sequence is TGTGCCAGCAGTTATGCGGCCGTACAAACCGGGGAGCTGTTTTTT. This gives the protein CASSYAAVQTGELFF.

This clonotype has a count of ten or more. The chain employs TRBV2 and TRBJ1-1; D remains ambiguous. The ends were cut back, 6 bases at V and 0 bases at J, with 11 bases in the middle. Germline V lookup: CDR1 SNHLY, CDR2 FYNNEI. The CDR3 is made up of 14 amino acids. The CDR3 loop reads CASRARELNTEAFF. The CDR3, as DNA: TGTGCCAGCAGGGCCCGGGAGTTGAACACTGAAGCTTTCTTT.

This clonotype occurred many times. J is TRBJ2-1 and V is TRBV19; D is perhaps TRBD2 (5 bases). V was clipped by 6 bases and J by 4 bases, with 16 bases between them. The CDR3 is 15 residues long. Germline V gene lookup returns CDR1 LNHDA and CDR2 SQIVND (reference sequence). The chain's CDR3 is CASSRKPGSYNEQFF. The CDR3 DNA follows: TGTGCCAGTAGCCGCAAACCGGGGTCTTACAATGAGCAGTTCTTC.

This clonotype was observed many times. The DNA of the CDR3 is TGCAGTGCTAGAGGACAGGGGGCGCGGAATTCACCCCTCCACTTT. Its translation is CSARGQGARNSPLHF. The V gene is TRBV20-1, the J gene TRBJ1-6; 10 nucleotides agree with TRBD1. The CDR3 runs 15 residues. The V gene end was trimmed by 1 base and the J gene end by 7 bases; junction bases not matched to a gene: 4. Germline V gives CDR1 DFQATT, CDR2 SNEGSKA (reference sequence).

This clonotype was recorded many times. This sequence joins TRBV19 and TRBJ1-1; D is unresolved. Germline V lookup: CDR1 LNHDA, CDR2 SQIVND (reference sequence). The ends were cut back, 4 bases at V and 4 bases at J, with 19 bases in the middle. This CDR3 has 16 residues. The chain's CDR3 is CASSTVLLTPPTEAFF. CDR3 bases: TGTGCCAGTAGTACCGTACTCCTGACACCACCCACTGAAGCTTTCTTT.

This clonotype was detected many times. J is TRBJ1-4 and V is TRBV18; TRBD1 matches 8 bases. Trimming took 3 bases from V and 7 from J; bases not matched to a gene: 10. The germline V gene has CDR1 KGHSH and CDR2 LQKENI. The CDR3 spans 16 residues. The chain's CDR3 is CASSPTIRGRGEKLFF. The CDR3 DNA sequence: TGTGCCAGCTCACCGACCATCAGGGGGCGCGGTGAAAAACTGTTTTTT.

This clonotype was recorded many times. J is TRBJ1-5 and V is TRBV7-2; 8 positions agree with TRBD1. Germline V gene sequence: CDR1 SGHTA, CDR2 FQGNSA. J was trimmed by 5 bases and V by 3 bases; bases with no gene match: 6. The CDR3 is 15 amino acids. CDR3 loop: CASSFSSRGHQPQHF. CDR3 sequence (DNA): TGTGCCAGCAGCTTCTCTTCCAGGGGGCATCAGCCCCAGCATTTT.

V and J are TRBV7-9 and TRBJ1-4; D uncertain. Germline lookup yields CDR1 SEHNR and CDR2 FQNEAQ (reference sequence). Deletions cut 5 bases from V and 3 bases from J, with 13 bases between. CDR3 length: 15 amino acids. DNA of the CDR3: TGTGCCAGCAGCCCAGCCGGAGGATCTAATGAAAAACTGTTTTTT. Translation gives CASSPAGGSNEKLFF.

This clonotype was seen at least ten times. The chain uses TRBV5-6 and TRBJ1-5, with D perhaps TRBD1 (5 bases). V lost 2 bases, J lost 5 bases, and 14 bases lay in between. This CDR3 spans 15 amino acids. CDR1 and CDR2 (germline): SGHDT, YYEEEE. CDR3 DNA: TGTGCCAGCAGCTTCGGGGCTCAGGGAGATCAGCCCCAGCATTTT. Residues: CASSFGAQGDQPQHF.

The table lists this clonotype with many counts. A junction boundary mismatches the germline segment, possibly from a read error. V and J are TRBV18 and TRBJ2-7; a weak D match, TRBD1 (5 bases). CDR1 and CDR2 from the germline V gene are KGHSH and LQKENI. This CDR3 is built from 14 residues. CDR3 loop: CASSPAGGAYKQYF. The CDR3 nucleotides are TGTGCCAGCTCACCTGCAGGTGGGGCCTACAAGCAGTACTTC.

This clonotype came up many times. The gene calls are TRBV2 and TRBJ2-2; 8 bases match TRBD1. The CDR3 has 13 amino acids. Looked up from germline, CDR1 is SNHLY and CDR2 is FYNNEI. V gave up 11 bases and J gave up 6 bases; unmatched junction bases: 8. The chain's CDR3 is CAGGQGWPGELFF. The CDR3 coding sequence is TGTGCCGGAGGACAGGGATGGCCCGGGGAGCTGTTTTTT.

This clonotype was seen a few times. The J gene is TRBJ1-1, the V gene TRBV20-1; D is perhaps TRBD1 (5 bases). Deletions cut 5 bases from V and 2 bases from J, with 18 bases between. The CDR3 totals 15 residues. Germline V gives CDR1 DFQATT, CDR2 SNEGSKA (reference sequence). The CDR3 region has the DNA TGCAGTGCTCCTGCCGGGGGGGACTACAACACTGAAGCTTTCTTT. Translation gives CSAPAGGDYNTEAFF.

This clonotype was counted ten times or more. The gene calls are TRBV3-1 and TRBJ2-1; D not resolved. Germline values: CDR1 LGHDT, CDR2 YNNKEL (reference sequence). The CDR3 sequence is 13 residues long. V gave up 3 bases and J gave up 7 bases, with 10 bases separating them. The CDR3 nucleotides are TGTGCCAGCAGCCAGCGGATGGCAAATGAGCAGTTCTTC. This codes for CASSQRMANEQFF.

About this clonotype itself: Germline and junction disagree at one end, which may indicate a read error. This chain connects TRBV4-1 to TRBJ1-2; TRBD1 matches 10 bases. CDR3 size: 17 residues. Germline CDR1 MGHRA, CDR2 YSYEKL. CDR3 sequence: CASSQDVTGTGVFGYTF. DNA of the CDR3: TGTGCCAGCAGCCAAGATGTGACCGGGACAGGGGTTTTTGGCTACACCTTC.

The J gene is TRBJ2-1, the V gene TRBV7-9; D is perhaps TRBD2 (6 bases). The CDR3 covers 16 residues. Per germline, CDR1 SEHNR and CDR2 FQNEAQ (reference sequence). V gave up 1 base and J gave up 7 bases, with 17 bases separating them. This chain's CDR3 is CASSLVGASGFNEQFF. The CDR3, as DNA: TGTGCCAGCAGCTTAGTAGGGGCCAGCGGGTTTAATGAGCAGTTCTTC.

This clonotype was found many times. The genes are TRBV28 and TRBJ2-1; 9 bases match TRBD2. This CDR3 region has 17 residues. Germline CDR1 reads MDHEN; CDR2 reads SYDVKM. The V gene end was trimmed by 6 bases and the J gene end by 8 bases; junction bases not matched to a gene: 17. DNA for the CDR3: TGTGCCAGCAGCCCGGCGGGAGGGCCGAAACTTGAGGATGAGCAGTTCTTC. This translates into CASSPAGGPKLEDEQFF.

This rearrangement joins TRBV3-1 to TRBJ1-1; unclear D gene. V lost 0 bases, J lost 0 bases, and 11 bases lay in between. The CDR3 totals 16 residues. Germline assignment: CDR1 LGHDT and CDR2 YNNKEL (reference sequence). The CDR3 protein is CASSQEVGSLNTEAFF. In DNA, the CDR3 is TGTGCCAGCAGCCAAGAAGTTGGCAGCTTGAACACTGAAGCTTTCTTT. The full variable domain, with the rest looked up from reference TRBV3-1 and TRBJ1-1, is DTAVSQTPKYLVTQMGNDKSIKCEQNLGHDTMYWYKQDSKKFLKIMFSYNNKELIINETVPNRFSPKSPDKAHLNLHINSLELGDSAVYFCASSQEVGSLNTEAFFGQGTRLTVV.

This clonotype has only one observation. This chain joins TRBV19 and TRBJ2-3; 9 nucleotides match TRBD1. CDR1 LNHDA and CDR2 SQIVND come from the germline V gene (reference sequence). V dropped 3 bases and J dropped 6; count of bases not matched to a gene: 10. CDR3 length: 16 amino acids. The CDR3 bases are TGTGCCAGTAGTATGGTTGGGACAGGGTCGACGGATACGCAGTATTTT. This translates into CASSMVGTGSTDTQYF.

This clonotype has at least ten counts. This chain connects TRBV3-1 to TRBJ2-5; D is ambiguous. The CDR3 consists of 16 residues. The germline V and J ends were trimmed by 3 bases and 2 bases, with 16 bases remaining between them. CDR1 and CDR2 from the germline V gene are LGHDT and YNNKEL (reference sequence). In nucleotides, the CDR3 is TGTGCCAGCAGCCATAATCCTCTCATTTTGCAAGAGACCCAGTACTTC. Residues: CASSHNPLILQETQYF.